Below, 5 T cell receptor beta chains from the same sample are listed, as sequenced in a study of naive and memory T cell subsets. Both TRBC1 and TRBC2 were covered by a beta constant-region primer of two equimolar oligonucleotides. Four rounds of PCR amplified the ligated cDNA using nested alpha and beta constant-region primers plus SP2. From the UMI-ligation and nested PCR reads, TCRdb called clonotypes with MiXCR, one entry per CDR3 protein. This table has over 8,500 distinct CDR3 sequences, roughly 5.5% appearing once. Sequencing was performed on CD4+ TEMRA cells from blood. Subset: effector memory re-expressing CD45RA, CD45RA+ CD27-. The receptor set was obtained from a human donor in good health.

This clonotype was picked up many times. This chain connects TRBV19 to TRBJ2-2, with a tentative D call TRBD1 (5 bases). Per germline, CDR1 LNHDA and CDR2 SQIVND (reference sequence). Trimming removed 6 bases at V and 6 bases at J, with 17 bases between. The CDR3 has 15 amino acids. The CDR3 coding sequence is TGTGCCAGTAGCCCCCGACCTGACAGCTCCGGGGAGCTGTTTTTT. Translation gives CASSPRPDSSGELFF.

There are many counts of this clonotype. The gene calls are TRBV4-2 and TRBJ2-3; no definite D call. V lost 0 bases and J 5 bases, leaving 6 bases between the germline ends. Germline V gene data show CDR1 as LGHNA and CDR2 as YNFKEQ. This CDR3 spans 13 amino acids. Here the CDR3 reads CASSQDMEDTQYF. Written as DNA, the CDR3 is TGTGCCAGCAGCCAAGATATGGAAGATACGCAGTATTTT.

In its sample, this clonotype was seen many times. This rearrangement joins TRBV28 to TRBJ2-7; D uncertain. The CDR3 sequence is 11 residues long. V shed 1 base and J shed 3 bases, with 1 base lying between them. Germline lookup yields CDR1 MDHEN and CDR2 SYDVKM. The CDR3 DNA sequence: TGTGCCAGCAGTTTATACTACGAGCAGTACTTC. This translates into CASSLYYEQYF. Complete variable domain (other parts from reference TRBV28 and TRBJ2-7): DVKVTQSSRYLVKRTGEKVFLECVQDMDHENMFWYRQDPGLGLRLIYFSYDVKMKEKGDIPEGYSVSREKKERFSLILESASTNQTSMYLCASSLYYEQYFGPGTRLTVT.

This chain uses TRBV27 with TRBJ2-3, with D unclear. From germline, CDR1 is MNHEY and CDR2 SMNVEV (reference sequence). The V and J ends lost 5 bases and 4 bases respectively, with 13 bases between them. CDR3 length: 14 amino acids. This chain's CDR3 is CASSPFSSPDTQYF. For the CDR3, the DNA is TGTGCCAGCAGTCCCTTTTCAAGCCCAGATACGCAGTATTTT.

Of note for this clonotype: An end of the junction differs from the germline gene, which may be a read error. The chain couples TRBV9 to TRBJ2-6, with D uncertain. Germline values: CDR1 SGDLS, CDR2 YYNGEE. CDR3 length: 16 amino acids. The CDR3 protein is CASRAGDNSVANVLTF. CDR3 in DNA: TGTGCCAGTCGGGCAGGCGATAACTCTGTGGCCAACGTCCTGACTTTC.